This TCR beta chain was documented in a study of cytomegalovirus exposure and HLA in healthy donors. The CDR3 contains 15 residues. The ends were cut back, 3 bases at V and 6 bases at J, with 19 bases in the middle. Germline V gives CDR1 SGHNT, CDR2 YYREEE (reference sequence). Produced via immunoSEQ multiplex PCR; TCRdb's table is partial and in-frame only. The sample shows hundreds of thousands of clones, about nine tenths of them seen only once. This TCR was recovered from a woman between 18 and 29 years old in good health and CMV-seronegative. V and J are TRBV5-4 and TRBJ2-7; maybe TRBD1 (6 bases). Sequenced: PBMCs. This chain's CDR3 is CASSSPGHGSAEQYF. The CDR3 nucleotides read TGTGCCAGCAGCTCCCCGGGACATGGAAGTGCCGAGCAGTACTTC.